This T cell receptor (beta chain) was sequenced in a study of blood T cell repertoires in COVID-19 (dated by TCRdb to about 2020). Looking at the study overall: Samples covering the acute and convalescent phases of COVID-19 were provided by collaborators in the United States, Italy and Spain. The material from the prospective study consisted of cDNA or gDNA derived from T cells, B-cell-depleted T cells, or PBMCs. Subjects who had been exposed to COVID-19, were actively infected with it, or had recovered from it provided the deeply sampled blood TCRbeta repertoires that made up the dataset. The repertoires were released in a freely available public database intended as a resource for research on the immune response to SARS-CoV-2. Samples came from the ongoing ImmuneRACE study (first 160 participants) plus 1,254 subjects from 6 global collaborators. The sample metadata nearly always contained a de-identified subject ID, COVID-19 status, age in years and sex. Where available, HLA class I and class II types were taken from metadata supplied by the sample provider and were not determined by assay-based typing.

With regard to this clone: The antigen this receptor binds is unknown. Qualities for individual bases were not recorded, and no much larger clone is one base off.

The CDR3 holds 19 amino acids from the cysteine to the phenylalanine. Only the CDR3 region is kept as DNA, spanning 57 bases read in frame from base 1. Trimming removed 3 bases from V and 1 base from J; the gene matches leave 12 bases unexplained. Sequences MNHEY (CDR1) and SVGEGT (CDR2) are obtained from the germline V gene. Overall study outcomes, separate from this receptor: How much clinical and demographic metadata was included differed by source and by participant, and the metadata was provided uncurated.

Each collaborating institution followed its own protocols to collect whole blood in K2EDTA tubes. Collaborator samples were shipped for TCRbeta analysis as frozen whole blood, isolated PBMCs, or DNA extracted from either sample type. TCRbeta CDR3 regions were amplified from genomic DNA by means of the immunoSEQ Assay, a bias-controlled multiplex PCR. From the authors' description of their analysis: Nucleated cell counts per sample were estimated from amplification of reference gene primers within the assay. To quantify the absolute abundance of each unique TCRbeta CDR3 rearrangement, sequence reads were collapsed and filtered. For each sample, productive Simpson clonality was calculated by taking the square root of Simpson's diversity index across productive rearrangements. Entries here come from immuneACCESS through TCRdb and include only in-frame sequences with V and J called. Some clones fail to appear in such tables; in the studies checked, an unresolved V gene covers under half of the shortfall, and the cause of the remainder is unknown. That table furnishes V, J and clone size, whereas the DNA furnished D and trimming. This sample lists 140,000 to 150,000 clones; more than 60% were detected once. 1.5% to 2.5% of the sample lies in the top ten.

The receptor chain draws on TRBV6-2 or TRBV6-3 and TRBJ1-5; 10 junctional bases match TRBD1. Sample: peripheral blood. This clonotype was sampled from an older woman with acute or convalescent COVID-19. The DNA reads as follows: TGTGCCAGCAGTTATCCCCGGGACAGGGGTATGGAGAGCAATCAGCCCCAGCATTTT. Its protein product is CASSYPRDRGMESNQPQHF.